This is a list of T cell receptor beta chains from one sample in a study of metastatic and nonmetastatic thyroid tumors. TCRdb re-called the PCR reads with MiXCR. The sample includes 25,000 to 35,000 clones, more than 20% seen only once; the top ten take less than 9.5%. Material for sequencing was blood. All receptors come from a female donor with papillary thyroid cancer or a benign thyroid nodule (not recorded which). Some clones in this sample may be carry-over from other donors' samples. Both conserved end residues are trimmed from each CDR3. The order of the fields is J gene, V gene, CDR3 protein.

>TRBJ1-2|TRBV29-1
SVEEQGGYGYT
>TRBJ2-7|TRBV20-1
SARVPREAYEQY
>TRBJ2-7|TRBV18
ASSPSRGESYEQY
>TRBJ2-5|TRBV3-1
ASSQGGGQY
>TRBJ2-2|TRBV7-9
ASTSEWELF
>TRBJ1-6|TRBV10-2
ASSARTETSPLH
>TRBJ2-5|TRBV5-6
ASSLVFEQTQY
>TRBJ1-2|TRBV19
ASSLPQGRNGYT
>TRBJ2-7|TRBV20-1
SARPAGDLYEQY
>TRBJ2-1|TRBV18
ASSSTSGSDNEQF
>TRBJ1-3|TRBV9
ASSASGRQTGNTID
>TRBJ2-3|TRBV10-2
ASSESGQGGTDTQY
>TRBJ1-4|TRBV6-1
ASSEGGQGFEKLF
>TRBJ1-3|TRBV28
ASSFLPGNTIY
>TRBJ2-7|TRBV6-9
ASSLISVEQY